The clone carrying this TCR beta chain has a handful of counts. The data were obtained in a study of shared clonotypes between healthy human individuals. The CDR3 is 14 residues long. V gave up 3 bases and J gave up 2 bases, with 13 bases separating them. CDR1 and CDR2 from the germline V gene are SQVTM and ANQGSEA. Using immunoSEQ multiplex PCR, the repertoire was profiled, and TCRdb retains in-frame clones only, with some absent. The sample records over 850,000 clones, around 82% being singletons. Sequenced input: memory CD4+ T cells from PBMCs. The sample's subset: CD45RA-negative fraction. The receptor was isolated from a man younger than 30 in good health. Some clones in this sample may be carry-over from other donors' samples. The V and J genes are TRBV29-1 and TRBJ1-2, with D tentatively TRBD1 (5 bases). The CDR3, as DNA: TGCAGCGTTGAGGGGCAGGCCTCAAACTATGGCTACACCTTC. As protein: CSVEGQASNYGYTF. Together with reference TRBV29-1 and TRBJ1-2, the CDR3 gives the full variable domain: SAVISQKPSRDICQRGTSLTIQCQVDSQVTMMFWYRQQPGQSLTLIATANQGSEATYESGFVIDKFPISRPNLTFSTLTVSNMSPEDSSIYLCSVEGQASNYGYTFGSGTRLTVV.